This TCR beta chain was sequenced for a study of cytomegalovirus exposure and HLA in healthy donors. 60 Vbeta and 13 Jbeta primers were used in PCR. This table comes from immunoSEQ multiplex PCR, and its TCRdb copy is limited to in-frame clones, with some not included. The table lists approximately 52,000 clones, more than 65% of them singletons. Notes on the study in general: A later analysis found most CMV-associated TCR beta chains apparently HLA-restricted.

With regard to this clone: Its antigen is still unknown.

The germline gives CDR1 SQVTM, CDR2 ANQGSEA. V shed 0 bases and J 4 bases; nucleotides not matched to a gene: 8. The CDR3 has 15 residues. The sequenced sample consisted of PBMCs. The rearrangement joins TRBV29-1 to TRBJ1-2, with TRBD1 matching 7 bases. This TCR was sampled from a man aged 40-49 years in good health and CMV-seropositive. CDR3 sequence reads: CSVEDNPTGLYGYTF. In DNA form, the CDR3 reads TGCAGCGTTGAAGATAACCCGACAGGGCTCTATGGCTACACCTTC.